What follows is one T cell receptor (beta chain) and its context. The antigen remains unidentified. The CDR3 loop spans 13 amino acids. V was pared by 6 bases and J by 5 bases, with 9 bases of the junction left unmatched. The germline V gene has CDR1 DFQATT and CDR2 SNEGSKA (reference sequence). This specimen comes from a study of T-cell reconstitution after alpha-beta-depleted transplantation in children. The study, taken as a whole, reports: After transplant, high TCRbeta diversity at day 60 in some patients arose from surviving recipient T cells and thymic progenitors. Among T cells one year after transplant, newly produced cells accounted for most counts and diversity. About two months after transplant, alpha-beta T cells reportedly came from several hundred expanded graft clones.

Construction of the TCRbeta library involved unique molecular identifiers. MiXCR, run by TCRdb on the PCR reads, gives a single entry per CDR3 protein. The sample carries over 400,000 distinct CDR3 sequences, over 40% recorded once. The gene calls are TRBV20-1 and TRBJ2-7, with 8 bases fitting TRBD1. The material was PBMCs, obtained before TCRalphabeta/CD19-depleted stem cell transplant. The sequence was collected from a girl aged 2 to 10 with aplastic anemia, due to receive a stem cell transplant. Here the CDR3 reads CSAPEGQEDEQYF. CDR3 DNA: TGCAGTGCCCCCGAGGGACAGGAAGACGAGCAGTACTTC.